These T cell receptor beta chains were read from a single sample in a study of T cells after yellow fever vaccination. TCRdb re-called the 5' RACE reads with MiXCR, one entry per CDR3 protein. This repertoire shows 50,000 to 75,000 distinct CDR3 sequences, about 5.6% found once; its top ten account for about 28%. The sample in question was PBMCs, either bulk or a sorted T-cell subset (CD4+, CD8+, memory, or dextramer-sorted; not recorded which), obtained on the day of the yellow fever booster vaccination. The receptors were sampled from a man aged 18 to 29 who received the YFV17D yellow fever vaccine. Both conserved end residues are part of each CDR3. A D gene is named only where the DNA matches it firmly. The size field is filled for only some rows; it gives once, few, many or a size class.

v_gene: TRBV18; abundance: .; j_gene: TRBJ1-3; d_gene: .; CDR3nt: TGTGCCAGCTCACCAACAGGGACTGGAAACACCATATATTTT; CDR3aa: CASSPTGTGNTIYF
v_gene: TRBV7-9; abundance: few; j_gene: TRBJ2-5; d_gene: .; CDR3nt: TGTGCCAGCATCCAGCTTAGGGTCCAAGAGACCCAGTACTTC; CDR3aa: CASIQLRVQETQYF
v_gene: TRBV20-1; abundance: few; j_gene: TRBJ2-7; d_gene: .; CDR3nt: TGCAGTGCTAGAGATTTAGGGTACTCCTACGAGCAGTACTTC; CDR3aa: CSARDLGYSYEQYF
v_gene: TRBV5-1; abundance: many; j_gene: TRBJ2-1; d_gene: TRBD1; CDR3nt: TGCGCCAGCACCGGGACAGATTACAATGAGCAGTTCTTC; CDR3aa: CASTGTDYNEQFF
v_gene: TRBV15; abundance: few; j_gene: TRBJ2-7; d_gene: TRBD1; CDR3nt: TGTGCCACCAGCCTTAGGGACAGAGGGTCCTACGAGCAGTACTTC; CDR3aa: CATSLRDRGSYEQYF
v_gene: TRBV7-9; abundance: many; j_gene: TRBJ1-1; d_gene: .; CDR3nt: TGTGCCAGCAGCTTTGTGGGAGAGAACGTGAACACTGAAGCTTTCTTT; CDR3aa: CASSFVGENVNTEAFF
v_gene: TRBV6-2/TRBV6-3; abundance: many; j_gene: TRBJ1-5; d_gene: .; CDR3nt: TGTGCCAGCAGTTACACCGGACGGGGATATAGCAATCAGCCCCAGCATTTT; CDR3aa: CASSYTGRGYSNQPQHF
v_gene: TRBV20-1; abundance: many; j_gene: TRBJ2-3; d_gene: .; CDR3nt: TGCAGTGCTAGAGGGAAGAACACAGATACGCAGTATTTT; CDR3aa: CSARGKNTDTQYF
v_gene: TRBV11-1; abundance: few; j_gene: TRBJ2-7; d_gene: .; CDR3nt: TGTGCCAGCAGCGGGAGAAGCTCCTACGAGCAGTACTTC; CDR3aa: CASSGRSSYEQYF
v_gene: TRBV7-2; abundance: few; j_gene: TRBJ2-7; d_gene: .; CDR3nt: TGTGCCAGCAGCCTCGGGGTAGGCTACGAGCAGTACTTC; CDR3aa: CASSLGVGYEQYF
v_gene: TRBV6-5; abundance: many; j_gene: TRBJ2-1; d_gene: TRBD2; CDR3nt: TGTGCCAGCAGTTACTCGGGACTAGGAATCAATGAGCAGTTCTTC; CDR3aa: CASSYSGLGINEQFF
v_gene: TRBV10-2; abundance: many; j_gene: TRBJ2-3; d_gene: TRBD2; CDR3nt: TGCGCCAGCAGAGCGGGGATCACAGATACGCAGTATTTT; CDR3aa: CASRAGITDTQYF
v_gene: TRBV4-3; abundance: few; j_gene: TRBJ1-1; d_gene: .; CDR3nt: TGCGCCAGCAGCCAAGTCACAGCGGGTTCCTCAGCTTTCTTT; CDR3aa: CASSQVTAGSSAFF
v_gene: TRBV12-3/TRBV12-4; abundance: many; j_gene: TRBJ1-2; d_gene: .; CDR3nt: TGTGCCAGCAGTTTAACATTGTCGGCCTATGGCTACACCTTC; CDR3aa: CASSLTLSAYGYTF
v_gene: TRBV11-2; abundance: few; j_gene: TRBJ2-3; d_gene: TRBD2; CDR3nt: TGTGCCAGCAGCTCCAGCGGGGGGAATACGCAGTATTTT; CDR3aa: CASSSSGGNTQYF
v_gene: TRBV7-9; abundance: many; j_gene: TRBJ1-5; d_gene: .; CDR3nt: TGTGCCAGCAGCTTGGAGACATGGCAGCCCCAGCATTTT; CDR3aa: CASSLETWQPQHF
v_gene: TRBV9; abundance: many; j_gene: TRBJ2-5; d_gene: .; CDR3nt: TGTGCCAGCAGCACCGAGGGAAATCAAGAGACCCAGTACTTC; CDR3aa: CASSTEGNQETQYF
v_gene: TRBV7-2; abundance: many; j_gene: TRBJ2-7; d_gene: .; CDR3nt: TGTGCCAGCAGGGTCGATCCCAGGGACTACGAGCAGTACTTC; CDR3aa: CASRVDPRDYEQYF
v_gene: TRBV5-6; abundance: few; j_gene: TRBJ1-1; d_gene: .; CDR3nt: TGTGCCAGCAGCCCGGGGGGAATGCCATGGACTGAAGCTTTCTTT; CDR3aa: CASSPGGMPWTEAFF
v_gene: TRBV4-1; abundance: few; j_gene: TRBJ2-6; d_gene: TRBD1; CDR3nt: TGCGCCAGCAGCCCGTGGACAGGTTCCGGGGCCAACGTCCTGACTTTC; CDR3aa: CASSPWTGSGANVLTF
v_gene: TRBV7-8; abundance: few; j_gene: TRBJ2-7; d_gene: .; CDR3nt: TGTGCCAGCAGCCAATTCTCCCCCAACGAGCAGTACTTC; CDR3aa: CASSQFSPNEQYF
v_gene: TRBV7-9; abundance: many; j_gene: TRBJ2-1; d_gene: TRBD2; CDR3nt: TGTGCCAGCAGCGTAAATAGCGGGGGGGCCGTTGAGCAGTTCTTC; CDR3aa: CASSVNSGGAVEQFF
v_gene: TRBV5-1; abundance: many; j_gene: TRBJ2-1; d_gene: TRBD2; CDR3nt: TGCGCCAGCAGCTTGGCCGGGGGGGTCTCCTACAATGAGCAGTTCTTC; CDR3aa: CASSLAGGVSYNEQFF
v_gene: TRBV6-2/TRBV6-3; abundance: few; j_gene: TRBJ2-3; d_gene: TRBD2; CDR3nt: TGTGCCAGCAGTAGGACTAGCGGGGGCCGCACAGATACGCAGTATTTT; CDR3aa: CASSRTSGGRTDTQYF
v_gene: TRBV7-2; abundance: many; j_gene: TRBJ2-3; d_gene: .; CDR3nt: TGTGCCAGCAGCTTTCGACTAGTCTCAGATACGCAGTATTTT; CDR3aa: CASSFRLVSDTQYF
v_gene: TRBV12-3/TRBV12-4; abundance: many; j_gene: TRBJ2-7; d_gene: .; CDR3nt: TGTGCCAGCAACCCCGAAAACTCCTACGAGCAGTACTTC; CDR3aa: CASNPENSYEQYF
v_gene: TRBV11-2; abundance: .; j_gene: TRBJ2-3; d_gene: TRBD2; CDR3nt: TGTGCCAGCAGCTTACTAGCGGGGGGGGATACGCAGTATTTT; CDR3aa: CASSLLAGGDTQYF